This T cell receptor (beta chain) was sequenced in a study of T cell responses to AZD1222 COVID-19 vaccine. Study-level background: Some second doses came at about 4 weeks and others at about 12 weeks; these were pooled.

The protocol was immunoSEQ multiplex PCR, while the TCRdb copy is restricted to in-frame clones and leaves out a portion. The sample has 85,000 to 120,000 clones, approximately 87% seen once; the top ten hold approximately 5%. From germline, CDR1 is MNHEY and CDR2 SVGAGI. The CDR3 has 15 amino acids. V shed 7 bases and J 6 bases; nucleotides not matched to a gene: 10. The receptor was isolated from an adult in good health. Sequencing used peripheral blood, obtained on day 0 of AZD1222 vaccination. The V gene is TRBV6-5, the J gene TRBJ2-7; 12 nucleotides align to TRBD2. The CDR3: CASNQNGLAGREQYF. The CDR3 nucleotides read TGTGCCAGCAACCAAAACGGACTAGCGGGACGCGAGCAGTACTTC.